These 13 T cell receptor beta chains share one sample of origin, sequenced in a study of shared clonotypes between healthy human individuals. Sequenced by immunoSEQ multiplex PCR; TCRdb stores in-frame clones only, minus some. The table records about 2.3 million clones, 90% to 95% of them present only once. Source material: naive CD4+ T cells from PBMCs. Subset specified: CD45RA+ positively selected. Receptors originate from a man between 18 and 29 years old in good health. Some clones in this sample may be carry-over from other donors' samples.

The chain uses TRBV19 and TRBJ2-1, with TRBD2 matching 8 bases. The germline V gene encodes CDR1 LNHDA and CDR2 SQIVND (reference sequence). The CDR3 spans 19 residues. The V segment lost 3 bases and the J segment 0 bases; nucleotides outside the gene matches: 13. CDR3 sequence (DNA): TGTGCCAGTAGTATCAGGGCGGGGACTAGTACCGTCTCCTACAATGAGCAGTTCTTC. Its protein is CASSIRAGTSTVSYNEQFF.

The chain combines TRBV10-3 with TRBJ2-2; 9 bases agree with TRBD1. CDR3 length equals 18 residues. Per germline, CDR1 ENHRY and CDR2 SYGVKD. Trimming took 2 bases from V and 5 from J; bases not matched to a gene: 12. The CDR3 nucleotides read TGTGCCATCAGTGAGAGTGGGACAGGGTTAGTTTCGACCGGGGAGCTGTTTTTT. Residues: CAISESGTGLVSTGELFF.

The rearrangement links TRBV5-1 to TRBJ2-7, with 13 bases lining up with TRBD2. The ends lost 2 bases at V and 5 bases at J; junction bases unmatched: 7. Germline V lookup: CDR1 SGHRS, CDR2 YFSETQ. This CDR3 contains 16 residues. This chain's CDR3 is CASSLMTSGRTDEQYF. In DNA form, the CDR3 reads TGCGCCAGCAGCTTAATGACTAGCGGGAGGACCGACGAGCAGTACTTC.

This CDR3 reads CASSKRGRVCGISGQYF. DNA for the CDR3: TGTGCCAGCAGCAAACGGGGACGGGTCTGCGGTATATCGGGTCAGTACTTC. This rearrangement joins TRBV21-1 to TRBJ2-4. TRBV21-1 constitutes a pseudogene. The CDR3 totals 17 residues.

V usage is TRBV7-2 and J usage is TRBJ2-3, with D possibly TRBD2 on 5 matching bases. V shed 1 base and J shed 2 bases, with 13 bases lying between them. Germline values: CDR1 SGHTA, CDR2 FQGNSA. The CDR3 totals 16 residues. The CDR3 nucleotides are TGTGCCAGCAGCTTAGGAGGCGCGGGTCACACAGATACGCAGTATTTT. This encodes CASSLGGAGHTDTQYF.

This rearrangement joins TRBV28 to TRBJ1-3; the D is unclear. V lost 4 bases, J lost 7 bases, and 14 bases lay in between. The germline V gene has CDR1 MDHEN and CDR2 SYDVKM. This CDR3 comprises 14 residues. CDR3 nucleotide sequence: TGTGCCAGCAGTTCCCTGGACCGGTGGAACACCATATATTTT. This encodes CASSSLDRWNTIYF.

The rearrangement joins TRBV6-1 to TRBJ1-2, with unresolved D. CDR1 and CDR2 (germline): MNHNS, SASEGT. Trimming removed 5 bases at V and 7 bases at J, with 17 bases between. CDR3 length equals 14 residues. The CDR3 region is CASSTRRSVFGYTF. The CDR3 DNA sequence: TGTGCCAGCAGTACCAGACGGTCCGTATTTGGCTACACCTTC.

V is TRBV15 and J is TRBJ1-4; the D gene is possibly TRBD1 (5 bases). CDR1 and CDR2 from the germline V gene are LNHNV and YYDKDF (reference sequence). With 1 base removed from V and 8 bases from J, the gap between germline ends came to 11 bases. The CDR3 extends over 14 amino acids. The CDR3, as DNA: TGTGCCACCAGCAGAGGGGACGCCGTCGAAAAACTGTTTTTT. Its translation is CATSRGDAVEKLFF. The full variable domain, completed using reference TRBV15 and TRBJ1-4, is DAMVIQNPRYQVTQFGKPVTLSCSQTLNHNVMYWYQQKSSQAPKLLFHYYDKDFNNEADTPDNFQSRRPNTSFCFLDIRSPGLGDTAMYLCATSRGDAVEKLFFGSGTQLSVL.

This chain uses TRBV4-1 with TRBJ2-2; 8 bases line up with TRBD2. Germline V gives CDR1 MGHRA, CDR2 YSYEKL. CDR3 length: 17 residues. With 0 bases clipped from V and 2 bases from J, the junction kept 5 bases outside the gene matches. The CDR3, as DNA: TGCGCCAGCAGCCAAGATCGCGGGAGGACAAACACCGGGGAGCTGTTTTTT. Translation: CASSQDRGRTNTGELFF.

The V call is TRBV6-6, the J call TRBJ1-5, with D possibly TRBD1 on 5 matching bases. Trimming took 10 bases from V and 0 from J, leaving 19 bases between them. This CDR3 has 16 residues. Germline lookup yields CDR1 MNHNY and CDR2 SVGAGI (reference sequence). In nucleotides, the CDR3 is TGTGCCACCGAGGGCAGGGTTACGGTTAGCAATCAGCCCCAGCATTTT. Translating it yields CATEGRVTVSNQPQHF.

The chain recombines TRBV11-2 with TRBJ2-1; 8 positions agree with TRBD2. Germline assignment: CDR1 SGHAT and CDR2 FQNNGV. The CDR3 covers 15 residues. V dropped 0 bases and J dropped 2; count of bases not matched to a gene: 0. The CDR3 bases are TGTGCCAGCAGCTTAGACGGGAGGGCCTACAATGAGCAGTTCTTC. Its protein is CASSLDGRAYNEQFF.

The chain has TRBV28 and TRBJ2-5, with 7 bases matching TRBD2. Germline V gives CDR1 MDHEN, CDR2 SYDVKM. After removal of 5 bases from V and 6 bases from J, the junction contained 15 bases not matched to a gene. The CDR3 length is 16 residues. DNA of the CDR3: TGTGCCAGCAGTCCCCCACACAGCGGGACGGGAAAGACCCAGTACTTC. As protein: CASSPPHSGTGKTQYF.

The chain recombines TRBV12-5 with TRBJ1-1; 9 bases fit TRBD1. CDR3 length: 16 residues. Trimming took 4 bases from V and 6 from J; bases not matched to a gene: 12. From germline, CDR1 is LGHNT and CDR2 FRNRAP. Here the CDR3 reads CASGSTGTGKSAEAFF. The CDR3 coding sequence is TGTGCTAGTGGTTCAACCGGGACAGGGAAGTCAGCTGAAGCTTTCTTT.